Presented here are 27 T cell receptor beta chains from one specimen sequenced in a study of cytomegalovirus exposure and HLA in healthy donors. PCR used 60 Vbeta primers and 13 Jbeta primers. The repertoire was sequenced with immunoSEQ multiplex PCR; TCRdb's copy has only in-frame clones and lacks some. The table includes some 90,000 clones, roughly 80% detected once. Sequenced input: PBMCs. These receptors came from a human donor in good health.

This clone occurred a few times. J is TRBJ2-1 and V is TRBV7-2, with D maybe TRBD2 (6 bases). Trimming removed 7 bases at V and 4 bases at J, with 17 bases between. CDR1 and CDR2 (germline): SGHTA, FQGNSA. There are 15 residues in the CDR3. The CDR3 reads CASKPAASEYNEQFF. Written as DNA, the CDR3 is TGTGCCAGCAAACCTGCGGCTAGCGAATACAATGAGCAGTTCTTC.

V is TRBV4-3 and J is TRBJ2-2, with TRBD1 matching 7 bases. The CDR3 extends over 16 amino acids. The trim removed 2 bases at V and 4 bases at J, leaving 7 bases unmatched. CDR1 LGHNA and CDR2 YSLEER come from the germline V gene. The CDR3 nucleotides read TGCGCCAGCAGCCAAACACAGGGGTCATTCACCGGGGAGCTGTTTTTT. It specifies CASSQTQGSFTGELFF.

The chain joins TRBV19 to TRBJ1-5, with D perhaps TRBD1 (5 bases). The germline V gene encodes CDR1 LNHDA and CDR2 SQIVND (reference sequence). V lost 5 bases, J lost 6 bases, and 23 bases lay in between. This CDR3 has 17 residues. The CDR3 nucleotides are TGTGCCAGTAGTCCCTCCGGCAGGAGCCCGGGGGGTCAGCCCCAGCATTTT. It is translated as CASSPSGRSPGGQPQHF.

This chain uses TRBV5-1 with TRBJ2-7, with 10 bases aligning to TRBD1. The CDR3 extends over 15 amino acids. Germline trimming cut 6 bases from V and 1 base from J; bases unmatched to any gene: 7. In germline, CDR1 is SGHRS, CDR2 YFSETQ. CDR3 residues: CASTLGQGGSYEQYF. As DNA, the CDR3 is TGCGCCAGCACCCTCGGACAGGGGGGTTCCTACGAGCAGTACTTC. The full variable domain, in which reference TRBV5-1 and TRBJ2-7 provide the parts outside the CDR3, is KAGVTQTPRYLIKTRGQQVTLSCSPISGHRSVSWYQQTPGQGLQFLFEYFSETQRNKGNFPGRFSGRQFSNSRSEMNVSTLELGDSALYLCASTLGQGGSYEQYFGPGTRLTVT.

This clone was recorded many times. The gene calls are TRBV6-4 and TRBJ2-3, with 12 bases identical to TRBD2. In germline, CDR1 is MRHNA, CDR2 SNTAGT. Trimming cost V 4 bases and J 1 base; bases outside gene matches: 0. The CDR3 spans 15 residues. The CDR3 sequence is CASSGTSGGTDTQYF. The CDR3 bases are TGTGCCAGCAGTGGGACTAGCGGGGGCACAGATACGCAGTATTTT.

This chain's CDR3 is CASSSTTGGANEKLFF. CDR3 coding DNA: TGTGCCAGCAGCTCAACGACAGGGGGAGCTAATGAAAAACTGTTTTTT. V usage is TRBV7-9 and J usage is TRBJ1-4; 9 bases fit TRBD1. The germline V gene encodes CDR1 SEHNR and CDR2 FQNEAQ (reference sequence). The V and J ends lost 4 bases and 3 bases, in that order; junction bases with no gene match: 6. The CDR3 runs to 16 residues.

This chain links TRBV6-5 with TRBJ1-6; the D gene is possibly TRBD1 (6 bases). The CDR3 spans 13 residues. Trimming left V 5 bases short and J 11 bases short, with 13 bases between. CDR1 MNHEY and CDR2 SVGAGI come from the germline V gene. The CDR3 reads CASSHPQGPPLHF. As DNA, the CDR3 is TGTGCCAGCAGTCACCCTCAGGGGCCACCCCTCCACTTT.

The J gene is TRBJ2-7, the V gene TRBV13; no reliable D call. The germline V gene has CDR1 PRHDT and CDR2 FYEKMQ (reference sequence). CDR3 length: 14 amino acids. V dropped 0 bases and J dropped 0 bases, with 6 bases sitting between them. The CDR3 DNA sequence: TGTGCCAGCAGCTTAGGCCTCAGCTCCTACGAGCAGTACTTC. This codes for CASSLGLSSYEQYF.

The chain has TRBV29-1 and TRBJ2-1; D is perhaps TRBD2 (6 bases). The CDR3 totals 13 residues. CDR1 and CDR2 from the germline V gene are SQVTM and ANQGSEA. The V gene lost 4 bases and the J gene lost 4 bases, with 11 bases spanning the gap. CDR3 sequence (DNA): TGCAGCGTTGTCATCGGGACTTACAATGAGCAGTTCTTC. It translates to CSVVIGTYNEQFF.

This rearrangement joins TRBV4-3 to TRBJ2-7; 7 bases are shared with TRBD1. Germline trimming cut 5 bases from V and 0 bases from J; bases unmatched to any gene: 10. This CDR3 is built from 16 residues. Germline lookup yields CDR1 LGHNA and CDR2 YSLEER. CDR3 sequence reads: CASSAHPGTASYEQYF. The CDR3 DNA reads as TGCGCCAGCAGCGCGCACCCCGGGACAGCCTCCTACGAGCAGTACTTC.

The CDR3 reads CASSLRVGGTGGMNTEAFF. The CDR3, as DNA: TGTGCCAGCAGCCTTAGGGTTGGAGGGACAGGGGGGATGAACACTGAAGCTTTCTTT. The J gene is TRBJ1-1, the V gene TRBV7-2; 11 nucleotides agree with TRBD1. Germline loops: CDR1 SGHTA, CDR2 FQGNSA. This CDR3 region has 19 residues. V lost 5 bases to trimming and J lost 0 bases; unmatched junction nucleotides: 14. Together with reference TRBV7-2 and TRBJ1-1, the CDR3 gives the full variable domain: GAGVSQSPSNKVTEKGKDVELRCDPISGHTALYWYRQSLGQGLEFLIYFQGNSAPDKSGLPSDRFSAERTGGSVSTLTIQRTQQEDSAVYLCASSLRVGGTGGMNTEAFFGQGTRLTVV.

The V and J genes are TRBV10-3 and TRBJ1-1, with D hard to call. CDR1 ENHRY and CDR2 SYGVKD come from the germline V gene. This CDR3 is built from 13 residues. V was cut by 2 bases and J by 7 bases, with 11 bases left in between. CDR3 loop: CAISEVEGDEAFF. The CDR3 DNA is TGTGCCATCAGTGAGGTAGAGGGAGATGAAGCTTTCTTT.

This clone was observed a single time. The V call is TRBV12-2, the J call TRBJ2-1; TRBD2, the table's D call, lacks a check against the DNA. TRBV12-2 is a pseudogene. This CDR3 region has 17 residues. CDR3 in DNA: TGTGCAAGTCGCTCGTGGACTAGCGGAGGGGCATACAATGAGCAGTTCTTC. Protein: CASRSWTSGGAYNEQFF.

This clone has just a few counts. The chain couples TRBV6-5 to TRBJ1-5, with D possibly TRBD1 on 6 matching bases. Trimming left V 9 bases short and J 1 base short, with 7 bases between. Germline V lookup: CDR1 MNHEY, CDR2 SVGAGI. This CDR3 has 12 residues. DNA for the CDR3: TGTGCCAGTAGGGGGAGCAATCAGCCCCAGCATTTT. It encodes CASRGSNQPQHF.

The chain employs TRBV7-9 and TRBJ2-1; unclear D gene. The CDR3 has 12 amino acids. Per germline, CDR1 SEHNR and CDR2 FQNEAQ (reference sequence). V lost 1 base and J 6 bases, leaving 4 bases between the germline ends. The CDR3 reads CASSLVSNEQFF. CDR3 bases: TGTGCCAGCAGCTTAGTCAGCAATGAGCAGTTCTTC.

This clone was seen just once. J is TRBJ2-1 and V is TRBV7-8, with 12 bases identical to TRBD2. Per the germline V gene, CDR1 is SGHVS and CDR2 is FQNEAQ. There are 15 residues in the CDR3. With V trimmed by 4 bases and J by 8 bases, 6 bases remained unmatched. For the CDR3, the DNA is TGTGCCAGCAGCTCGACTAGCGGGGGTACTCATGAGCAGTTCTTC. Translated, it gives CASSSTSGGTHEQFF.

The count of this clone is one. V and J are TRBV11-2 and TRBJ1-2; D possibly corresponds to TRBD1 (6 bases). The CDR3 covers 15 residues. The ends were cut back, 0 bases at V and 4 bases at J, with 12 bases in the middle. CDR1 is SGHAT, CDR2 FQNNGV, per germline. DNA for the CDR3: TGTGCCAGCAGCTTAGACGCCAGGGGAACCTATGGCTACACCTTC. This sequence encodes CASSLDARGTYGYTF.

V gene TRBV6-5 combines with J gene TRBJ1-3; D may be TRBD1 (5 bases). Trimming stripped 2 bases from V and 0 bases from J, with 11 bases between. There are 16 residues in the CDR3. The germline V gene has CDR1 MNHEY and CDR2 SVGAGI. The CDR3 region is CASSYGHQYSGNTIYF. The CDR3 coding sequence is TGTGCCAGCAGTTACGGACACCAATACTCTGGAAACACCATATATTTT.

The table lists this clone with a few counts. The chain links TRBV11-2 to TRBJ2-7; 7 bases line up with TRBD2. V gave up 1 base and J gave up 1 base; unmatched junction bases: 13. This CDR3 is 18 amino acids long. CDR1 and CDR2 (germline): SGHAT, FQNNGV. Here the CDR3 DNA reads TGTGCCAGCAGCTTAGGGGGGGGACTATCTCGATCTTCCTACGAGCAGTACTTC. As protein: CASSLGGGLSRSSYEQYF.

This clone was detected once. The J gene is TRBJ2-2, the V gene TRBV11-2, with D maybe TRBD2 (5 bases). Germline CDR1 and CDR2: SGHAT and FQNNGV. CDR3 length: 13 amino acids. V was cut by 0 bases and J by 6 bases, with 5 bases left in between. The CDR3, as DNA: TGTGCCAGCAGCTTAGAGAGGGCCGGGGAGCTGTTTTTT. Translating gives CASSLERAGELFF. The full variable domain, its missing parts supplied by reference TRBV11-2 and TRBJ2-2, is EAGVAQSPRYKIIEKRQSVAFWCNPISGHATLYWYQQILGQGPKLLIQFQNNGVVDDSQLPKDRFSAERLKGVDSTLKIQPAKLEDSAVYLCASSLERAGELFFGEGSRLTVL.

The chain joins TRBV30 to TRBJ2-3; TRBD2 agrees at 8 bases. The trim removed 3 bases at V and 1 base at J, leaving 6 bases unmatched. The CDR3 is 15 residues long. From germline, CDR1 is GTSNPN and CDR2 SVGIG (reference sequence). The CDR3 is CAWRVYGGGTDTQYF. The CDR3 nucleotides are TGTGCCTGGAGGGTCTACGGGGGGGGCACAGATACGCAGTATTTT.

This clone showed up just once. V and J are TRBV28 and TRBJ1-1; D is undetermined. The CDR3 extends over 13 amino acids. With 6 bases removed from V and 0 bases from J, the gap between germline ends came to 8 bases. Germline lookup yields CDR1 MDHEN and CDR2 SYDVKM. CDR3 amino acids: CASRPEMNTEAFF. The CDR3 DNA is TGTGCCAGCAGACCCGAGATGAACACTGAAGCTTTCTTT.

The CDR3: CARKTFSGEQYF. The CDR3, as DNA: TGTGCCAGGAAGACATTTTCGGGGGAGCAGTACTTC. The chain employs TRBV6-5 and TRBJ2-5; possibly TRBD2 for D (6 bases). Germline V gives CDR1 MNHEY, CDR2 SVGAGI. This CDR3 comprises 12 residues. The V and J ends lost 9 bases and 11 bases respectively, with 19 bases between them.

This clone was found a few times. The rearrangement uses TRBV14 and TRBJ1-2; the D is unclear. The CDR3 is 15 amino acids. Germline V lookup: CDR1 SGHDN, CDR2 FVKESK. The V end was cut by 0 bases, the J end by 8 bases, with 16 bases between. CDR3 loop: CASSQDYSPSTGYTF. As DNA, the CDR3 is TGTGCCAGCAGCCAAGATTACAGCCCCTCTACCGGCTACACCTTC. Full variable domain (missing parts from reference TRBV14 and TRBJ1-2): EAGVTQFPSHSVIEKGQTVTLRCDPISGHDNLYWYRRVMGKEIKFLLHFVKESKQDESGMPNNRFLAERTGGTYSTLKVQPAELEDSGVYFCASSQDYSPSTGYTFGSGTRLTVV.

The rearrangement uses TRBV7-2 and TRBJ1-5; perhaps TRBD1 as D (6 bases). The CDR3 covers 16 residues. Germline CDR1 and CDR2: SGHTA and FQGNSA. Trimming took 5 bases from V and 0 from J, leaving 14 bases between them. The CDR3 DNA sequence: TGTGCCAGCAGCCCCTCAGGGACACATAGCAATCAGCCCCAGCATTTT. Its translation: CASSPSGTHSNQPQHF.

The chain carries TRBV27 and TRBJ1-4; D might be TRBD1 (6 bases). The CDR3 has 19 residues. The V gene's germline CDR1 is MNHEY and CDR2 SMNVEV (reference sequence). Trimming took 6 bases from V and 2 from J, leaving 25 bases between them. The chain's CDR3 is CASSIRGRGVWTTNEKLFF. The CDR3, as DNA: TGTGCCAGCAGCATCCGGGGCAGGGGAGTATGGACGACTAATGAAAAACTGTTTTTT.

This clone was found once. The chain links TRBV7-2 to TRBJ1-2; D is unclear. Per the germline V gene, CDR1 is SGHTA and CDR2 is FQGNSA. Between the trimmed V and J ends, which lost 5 bases and 7 bases, there was a span of 14 bases. The CDR3 extends over 13 amino acids. The CDR3 sequence is CASSPREMSGYTF. CDR3 nucleotides: TGTGCCAGCAGCCCCCGGGAAATGAGTGGCTACACCTTC.